These 21 T cell receptor beta chains originate from one sample sequenced in a study of T-cell memory formation after mild COVID-19. TCRdb called the 5' RACE reads again in MiXCR, with one record for every CDR3 protein. The data show a few hundred thousand distinct CDR3 sequences, 15% to 20% seen once. The sequenced material came from PBMCs or a T cell subset sorted from them (not recorded which). The receptors here all came from a man aged 18-30 years who had mild COVID-19 (a few samples of this study predate the infection). Cell type and time point are not known.

The chain is built from TRBV5-1 and TRBJ2-7; 7 nucleotides line up with TRBD1. The CDR3 has 15 amino acids. From germline, CDR1 is SGHRS and CDR2 YFSETQ. Germline trimming cut 0 bases from V and 9 bases from J; bases unmatched to any gene: 12. The DNA of the CDR3 is TGCGCCAGCAGCTTGGGGGACAGTCTCTCCTATGGGCAGTACTTC. It translates to CASSLGDSLSYGQYF.

A few counts support this clonotype. This chain links TRBV20-1 with TRBJ2-3; 10 bases match TRBD2. The ends lost 5 bases at V and 2 bases at J; junction bases unmatched: 7. Looked up from germline, CDR1 is DFQATT and CDR2 is SNEGSKA (reference sequence). The CDR3 has 15 residues. DNA of the CDR3: TGCAGTGCTGGCCTAGCGGGGGCCGCCACAGATACGCAGTATTTT. Its translation is CSAGLAGAATDTQYF.

This clonotype was detected only a few times. The chain combines TRBV6-2 or TRBV6-3 with TRBJ2-5; 7 bases match TRBD2. This CDR3 spans 14 amino acids. CDR1 and CDR2 (germline): MNHEY, SVGEGT. The junction had 8 bases not matched to a gene; V was cut back by 5 bases and J by 5 bases. CDR3 residues: CASSPPTSQETQYF. CDR3 sequence (DNA): TGTGCCAGCAGTCCACCGACTAGCCAGGAGACCCAGTACTTC.

The chain has TRBV24-1 and TRBJ2-3; D may be TRBD2 (6 bases). The CDR3 runs 13 residues. With 9 bases removed from V and 4 bases from J, the gap between germline ends came to 13 bases. CDR1 KGHDR and CDR2 SFDVKD come from the germline V gene. CDR3 nucleotide sequence: TGTGCCACCGGCCTCGGGAGTGCAGATACGCAGTATTTT. Translated, it gives CATGLGSADTQYF.

In this sample, this clonotype turned up many times. The chain combines TRBV6-6 with TRBJ2-5, with D possibly being TRBD1 (5 bases). From germline, CDR1 is MNHNY and CDR2 SVGAGI (reference sequence). The V gene lost 5 bases and the J gene lost 1 base, with 11 bases spanning the gap. The CDR3 loop spans 14 amino acids. Here the CDR3 reads CASSPSRGQETQYF. The CDR3 DNA sequence: TGTGCCAGCAGTCCCTCAAGGGGCCAAGAGACCCAGTACTTC.

The gene calls are TRBV9 and TRBJ2-3; the match to TRBD2 covers 8 bases. Unmatched junction bases numbered 7, after V lost 6 bases and J lost 4 bases. The CDR3 is 14 amino acids. In germline, CDR1 is SGDLS, CDR2 YYNGEE. CDR3 coding DNA: TGTGCCAGCACAGGAGCGGGGGCGGCAGATACGCAGTATTTT. Translated: CASTGAGAADTQYF.

This clonotype appeared a few times. The CDR3 is CASSGILAEQFF. The CDR3 region has the DNA TGTGCCAGCAGCGGAATACTGGCTGAGCAGTTCTTC. This chain links TRBV7-6 with TRBJ2-1; D gene unclear. V gave up 5 bases and J gave up 9 bases, with 11 bases separating them. The CDR3 length is 12 residues. Per the germline V gene, CDR1 is SGHVS and CDR2 is FNYEAQ.

The chain employs TRBV3-1 and TRBJ2-3, with D maybe TRBD2 (6 bases). Trimming left V 0 bases short and J 6 bases short, with 16 bases between. The CDR3 is 16 residues long. Germline loops: CDR1 LGHDT, CDR2 YNNKEL (reference sequence). The CDR3 here is CASSQELTSWGDTQYF. For the CDR3, the DNA is TGTGCCAGCAGCCAAGAGTTAACTAGCTGGGGGGATACGCAGTATTTT.

The chain uses TRBV6-1 and TRBJ1-3, with TRBD1 matching 9 bases. Germline V gives CDR1 MNHNS, CDR2 SASEGT. Trimming removed 6 bases from V and 8 bases from J; junction bases left unmatched: 8. CDR3 size: 14 residues. The CDR3 spells CASRRTGASDTIYF. CDR3 nucleotides: TGTGCCAGCAGAAGGACAGGGGCCAGCGACACCATATATTTT.

This clonotype occurred a few times. This chain links TRBV6-6 with TRBJ1-2, with a possible D match to TRBD1 (5 bases). V gave up 2 bases and J gave up 3 bases, with 10 bases separating them. The CDR3 is 14 residues long. Germline loops: CDR1 MNHNY, CDR2 SVGAGI (reference sequence). The CDR3 region is CASSYPGRDYGYTF. The CDR3 bases are TGTGCCAGCAGTTACCCGGGGCGGGACTATGGCTACACCTTC.

The V call is TRBV5-4, the J call TRBJ2-1, with D unclear. CDR3 length: 16 amino acids. The germline gives CDR1 SGHNT, CDR2 YYREEE (reference sequence). V lost 4 bases and J 0 bases, leaving 14 bases between the germline ends. The CDR3 sequence: CASSLGFFRSYNEQFF. Here the CDR3 DNA reads TGTGCCAGCAGCCTGGGATTTTTCCGCTCCTACAATGAGCAGTTCTTC.

This clonotype turned up a few times. V gene TRBV20-1 combines with J gene TRBJ2-3; D might be TRBD2 (6 bases). The CDR3 runs 15 residues. CDR1 is DFQATT, CDR2 SNEGSKA, per germline (reference sequence). Trimming took off 3 bases at V and 0 bases at J, with 13 bases between the two ends. CDR3 nucleotide sequence: TGCAGTGCTAGTTCTCTAGCGCCCAGCACAGATACGCAGTATTTT. Its protein is CSASSLAPSTDTQYF.

The chain has TRBV20-1 and TRBJ2-4; the D gene is possibly TRBD2 (5 bases). Germline V gene sequence: CDR1 DFQATT, CDR2 SNEGSKA (reference sequence). The CDR3 runs 14 residues. V dropped 6 bases and J dropped 8 bases, with 20 bases sitting between them. As DNA, the CDR3 is TGCAGTGCCGCATCTAGCTTAAGGACGGACATTCAGTACTTC. It is translated as CSAASSLRTDIQYF.

This clonotype has just a few counts. V usage is TRBV5-1 and J usage is TRBJ2-3; 10 bases line up with TRBD2. The CDR3 loop spans 17 amino acids. Germline CDR1 reads SGHRS; CDR2 reads YFSETQ. V shed 4 bases, J shed 7 bases, and the junction held 15 bases outside the gene matches. The CDR3 nucleotides are TGCGCCAGCAGCCCCGGCCCAGCTAGCGGGGGAGAATATACGCAGTATTTT. Translation gives CASSPGPASGGEYTQYF.

This clonotype was observed a few times. The J gene is TRBJ2-1, the V gene TRBV6-1; 7 nucleotides match TRBD2. The V gene end was trimmed by 8 bases and the J gene end by 10 bases; junction bases not matched to a gene: 17. The CDR3 is 15 amino acids. CDR1 and CDR2 from the germline V gene are MNHNS and SASEGT. The CDR3 spells CASSWGGTGGGEQFF. For the CDR3, the DNA is TGTGCCAGCTCCTGGGGGGGGACCGGTGGAGGGGAGCAGTTCTTC.

The rearrangement uses TRBV27 and TRBJ1-1; D might be TRBD1 (6 bases). Germline V gives CDR1 MNHEY, CDR2 SMNVEV (reference sequence). V gave up 7 bases and J gave up 7 bases, with 19 bases separating them. The CDR3 contains 14 residues. As DNA, the CDR3 is TGTGCCAGCACTTTTATCACAGGGTTGGGTGAAGCTTTCTTT. Translating it yields CASTFITGLGEAFF.

This clonotype came up a few times. The CDR3 region is CASSLTGGSRKTQYF. CDR3 bases: TGCGCCAGCAGCCTCACAGGGGGCAGTAGGAAGACCCAGTACTTC. The V and J genes are TRBV5-1 and TRBJ2-5; 9 bases are shared with TRBD1. The CDR3 is 15 amino acids. Germline V gene sequence: CDR1 SGHRS, CDR2 YFSETQ. The V and J ends lost 4 bases and 6 bases, in that order; junction bases with no gene match: 10. Based on the CDR3 plus reference TRBV5-1 and TRBJ2-5, the full variable domain is KAGVTQTPRYLIKTRGQQVTLSCSPISGHRSVSWYQQTPGQGLQFLFEYFSETQRNKGNFPGRFSGRQFSNSRSEMNVSTLELGDSALYLCASSLTGGSRKTQYFGPGTRLLVL.

This clonotype was detected a few times. V is TRBV23-1 and J is TRBJ2-4, with TRBD1 as a possible D gene (5 bases). TRBV23-1 is designated an ORF whose function remains uncertain. This CDR3 contains 17 residues. V was cut by 0 bases and J by 0 bases, with 12 bases left in between. The CDR3 is CASSQSVGALAKNIQYF. In nucleotides, the CDR3 is TGCGCCAGCAGTCAATCGGTTGGGGCACTAGCCAAAAACATTCAGTACTTC.

This clonotype was seen a handful of times. V and J are TRBV20-1 and TRBJ1-6; 9 nucleotides line up with TRBD1. The J segment lost 10 bases and the V segment lost 6 bases, leaving 7 bases of the junction unmatched. Germline values: CDR1 DFQATT, CDR2 SNEGSKA (reference sequence). The CDR3 totals 13 residues. DNA of the CDR3: TGCAGTGCCCCACAGGGGGCATTGTCACCCCTCCACTTT. Amino acid sequence: CSAPQGALSPLHF.

This clonotype was recorded a few times. V is TRBV7-2 and J is TRBJ2-5; D may correspond to TRBD1 or TRBD2 (5 bases each). V lost 4 bases, J lost 5 bases, and 14 bases lay in between. The CDR3 loop spans 14 amino acids. Looked up from germline, CDR1 is SGHTA and CDR2 is FQGNSA. The chain's CDR3 is CASSSSGTGETQYF. The DNA of the CDR3 is TGTGCCAGCAGCTCCTCCGGGACCGGTGAGACCCAGTACTTC.

There are many counts of this clonotype. The rearrangement links TRBV7-8 to TRBJ2-3; perhaps TRBD1 as D (6 bases). Deletions cut 0 bases from V and 4 bases from J, with 14 bases between. This CDR3 comprises 16 residues. Germline CDR1 SGHVS, CDR2 FQNEAQ. The CDR3: CASSLAQAGVADTQYF. CDR3 DNA: TGTGCCAGCAGCTTAGCGCAGGCAGGGGTCGCAGATACGCAGTATTTT.